This TCR beta chain was profiled in a study of shared clonotypes between healthy human individuals. With respect to this clone: What it recognizes is unknown.

Under the authors' procedure: Filtering differed because ImmunoSEQ produced junction-only sequences that carried no quality scores. Generated by immunoSEQ multiplex PCR, the TCRdb table keeps only in-frame clones and is missing some. The V and J calls and clone size come from that table; D and trimming were worked out from the DNA. The sample has 2 million to 2.5 million clones, approximately 95% seen once. This CDR3 is built from 17 residues. CDR1 is LNHDA, CDR2 SQIVND, per germline (reference sequence). The V gene end was trimmed by 6 bases and the J gene end by 2 bases; junction bases not matched to a gene: 12. Only Caucasian adults living in Nashville, Tennessee served as donors. General study findings and limits: Larger estimated richness was generally recorded for naive subsets relative to memory subsets.

Source material: naive CD4+ T cells sorted from blood. Subset described: CD45RA+ positively selected. This sequence joins TRBV19 and TRBJ1-1; 10 bases are a match to TRBD1. The source is a man in his late teens or twenties in good health. The CDR3 sequence is CASRADRGLGRNTEAFF. DNA for the CDR3: TGTGCCAGTAGGGCTGACAGGGGGCTGGGGCGCAACACTGAAGCTTTCTTT.